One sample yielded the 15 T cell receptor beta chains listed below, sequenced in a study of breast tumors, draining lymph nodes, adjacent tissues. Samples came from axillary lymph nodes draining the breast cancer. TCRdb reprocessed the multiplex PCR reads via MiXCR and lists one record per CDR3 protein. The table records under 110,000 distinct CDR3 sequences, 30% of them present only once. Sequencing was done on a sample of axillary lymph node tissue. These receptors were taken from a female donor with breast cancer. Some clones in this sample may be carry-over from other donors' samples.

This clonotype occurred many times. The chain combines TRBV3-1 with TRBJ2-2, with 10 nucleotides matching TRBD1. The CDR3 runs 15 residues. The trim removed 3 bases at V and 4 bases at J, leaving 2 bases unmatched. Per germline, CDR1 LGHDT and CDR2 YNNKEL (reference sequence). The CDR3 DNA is TGTGCCAGCAGCCAGGACAGGGGGGGCACCGGGGAGCTGTTTTTT. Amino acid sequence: CASSQDRGGTGELFF.

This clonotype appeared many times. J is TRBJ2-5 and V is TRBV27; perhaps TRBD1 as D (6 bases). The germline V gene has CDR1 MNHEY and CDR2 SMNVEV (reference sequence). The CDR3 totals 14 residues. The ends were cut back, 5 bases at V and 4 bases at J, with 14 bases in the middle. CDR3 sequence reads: CASSPDSSGETQYF. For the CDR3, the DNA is TGTGCCAGCAGTCCGGACAGCTCGGGAGAGACCCAGTACTTC.

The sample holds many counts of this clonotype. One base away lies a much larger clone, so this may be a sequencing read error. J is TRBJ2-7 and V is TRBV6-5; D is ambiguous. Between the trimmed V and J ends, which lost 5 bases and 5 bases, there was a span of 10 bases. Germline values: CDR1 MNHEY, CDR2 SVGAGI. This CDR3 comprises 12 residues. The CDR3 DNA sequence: TGTGCCAGCAGTCCCACCAGAGACGAGCAGTACTTC. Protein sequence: CASSPTRDEQYF.

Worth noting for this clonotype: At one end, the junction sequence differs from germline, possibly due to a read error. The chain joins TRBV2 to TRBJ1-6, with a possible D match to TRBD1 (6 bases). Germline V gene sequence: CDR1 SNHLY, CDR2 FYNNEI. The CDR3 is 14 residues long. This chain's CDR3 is CASTGQRFNSPLHF. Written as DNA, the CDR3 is TGTGCCAGCACTGGACAGAGATTTAATTCACCCCTTCACTTT.

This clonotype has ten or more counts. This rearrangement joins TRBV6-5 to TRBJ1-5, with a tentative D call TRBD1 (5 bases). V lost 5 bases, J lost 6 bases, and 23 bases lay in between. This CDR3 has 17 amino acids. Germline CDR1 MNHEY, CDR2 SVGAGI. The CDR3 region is CASSHGPPGPWIQPQHF. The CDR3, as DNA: TGTGCCAGCAGTCACGGGCCCCCAGGGCCATGGATTCAGCCCCAGCATTTT.

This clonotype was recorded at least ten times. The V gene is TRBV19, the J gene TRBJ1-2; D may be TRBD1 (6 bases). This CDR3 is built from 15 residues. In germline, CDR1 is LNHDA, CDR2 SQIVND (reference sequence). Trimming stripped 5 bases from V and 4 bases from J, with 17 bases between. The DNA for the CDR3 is TGTGCCAGTAGTCCAGGTGGAGGGGGAGCCTATGGCTACACCTTC. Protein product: CASSPGGGGAYGYTF.

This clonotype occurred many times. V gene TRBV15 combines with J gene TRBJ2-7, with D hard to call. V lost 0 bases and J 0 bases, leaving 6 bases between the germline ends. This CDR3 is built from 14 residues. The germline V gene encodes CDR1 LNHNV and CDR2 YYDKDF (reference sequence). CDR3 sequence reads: CATSRDPGSYEQYF. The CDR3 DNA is TGTGCCACCAGCAGAGATCCGGGCTCCTACGAGCAGTACTTC.

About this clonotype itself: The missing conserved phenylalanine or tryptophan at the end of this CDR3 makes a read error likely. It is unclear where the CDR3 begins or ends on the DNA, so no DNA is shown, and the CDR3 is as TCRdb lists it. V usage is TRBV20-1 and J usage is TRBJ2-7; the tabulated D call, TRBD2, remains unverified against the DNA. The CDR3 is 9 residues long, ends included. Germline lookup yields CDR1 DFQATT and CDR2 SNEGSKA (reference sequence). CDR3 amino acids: CSASLAGAL.

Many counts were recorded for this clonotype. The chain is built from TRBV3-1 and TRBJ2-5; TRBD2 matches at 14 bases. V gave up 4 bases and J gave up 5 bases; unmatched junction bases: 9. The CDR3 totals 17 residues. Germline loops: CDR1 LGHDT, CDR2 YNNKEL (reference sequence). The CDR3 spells CASSPTGTSGSWETQYF. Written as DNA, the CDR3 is TGTGCCAGCAGCCCTACCGGGACTAGCGGGAGCTGGGAGACCCAGTACTTC.

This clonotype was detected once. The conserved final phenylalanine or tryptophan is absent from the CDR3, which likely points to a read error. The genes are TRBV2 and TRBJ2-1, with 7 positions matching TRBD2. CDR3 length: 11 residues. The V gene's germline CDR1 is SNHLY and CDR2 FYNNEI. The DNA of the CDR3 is TGCGCCAGCAGCGAGCGGGGAAAGCAGTTCCTC. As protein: CASSERGKQFL.

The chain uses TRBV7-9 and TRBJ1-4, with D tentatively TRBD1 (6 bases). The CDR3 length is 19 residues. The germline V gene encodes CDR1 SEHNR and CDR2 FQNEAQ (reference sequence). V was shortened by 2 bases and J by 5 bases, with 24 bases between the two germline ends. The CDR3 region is CASSLPLAGGLDYNEKLFF. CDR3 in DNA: TGTGCCAGCAGCTTACCCTTAGCGGGGGGGCTAGACTACAATGAAAAACTGTTTTTT.

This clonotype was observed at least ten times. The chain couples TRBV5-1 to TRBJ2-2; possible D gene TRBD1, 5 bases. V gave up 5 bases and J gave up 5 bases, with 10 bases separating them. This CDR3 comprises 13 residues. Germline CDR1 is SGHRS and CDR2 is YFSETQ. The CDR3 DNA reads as TGCGCCAGCAGGGACACGACAACCGGGGAGCTGTTTTTT. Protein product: CASRDTTTGELFF.

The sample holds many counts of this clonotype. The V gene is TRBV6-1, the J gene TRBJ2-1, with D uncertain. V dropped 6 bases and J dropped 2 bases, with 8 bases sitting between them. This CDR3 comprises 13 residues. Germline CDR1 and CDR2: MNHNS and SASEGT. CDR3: CASRKGPYNEQFF. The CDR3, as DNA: TGTGCCAGCAGGAAGGGTCCCTACAATGAGCAGTTCTTC.

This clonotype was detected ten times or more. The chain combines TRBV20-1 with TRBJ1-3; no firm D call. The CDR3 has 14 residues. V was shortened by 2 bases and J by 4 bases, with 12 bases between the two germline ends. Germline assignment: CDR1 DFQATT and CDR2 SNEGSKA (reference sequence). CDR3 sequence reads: CSARKGLQGNTIYF. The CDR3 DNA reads TGCAGTGCTAGAAAGGGTCTCCAGGGAAACACCATATATTTT.

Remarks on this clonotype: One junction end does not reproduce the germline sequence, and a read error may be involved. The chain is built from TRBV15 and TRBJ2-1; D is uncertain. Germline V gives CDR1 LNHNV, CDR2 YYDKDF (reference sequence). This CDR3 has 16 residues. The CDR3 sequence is CTTSRARSPGGNEQFF. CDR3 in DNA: TGTACCACCAGCAGAGCCAGATCCCCAGGTGGCAATGAGCAGTTCTTC.